This entry concerns a single T cell receptor (beta chain). Its antigen is still unknown. The data derive from a study of T cell responses to AZD1222 COVID-19 vaccine. Study summary: Timing groups of about 4 and about 12 weeks for second doses were pooled.

Assay: immunoSEQ multiplex PCR; the TCRdb copy retains only in-frame clones and omits some. The profile covers 150,000 or so clones, with 80% to 95% appearing a single time and more than 3.5% taken by the ten largest. The V segment lost 3 bases and the J segment 9 bases; nucleotides outside the gene matches: 9. CDR3 length equals 14 residues. CDR1 and CDR2 (germline): MDHEN, SYDVKM. Whole-study findings and limits: After the peak T cell response, and only then, were repertoires sampled. The study reported that nearly half of spike-specific TCRs target unmutated variant regions.

The origin of this receptor is an adult in good health. The sample here was peripheral blood, taken on day 0 of AZD1222 vaccination. The rearrangement joins TRBV28 to TRBJ2-3; the match to TRBD2 covers 7 bases. Here the CDR3 DNA reads TGTGCCAGCAGTTTCGAGGGTGGGAGGGTAACGCAGTATTTT. Its translation is CASSFEGGRVTQYF.